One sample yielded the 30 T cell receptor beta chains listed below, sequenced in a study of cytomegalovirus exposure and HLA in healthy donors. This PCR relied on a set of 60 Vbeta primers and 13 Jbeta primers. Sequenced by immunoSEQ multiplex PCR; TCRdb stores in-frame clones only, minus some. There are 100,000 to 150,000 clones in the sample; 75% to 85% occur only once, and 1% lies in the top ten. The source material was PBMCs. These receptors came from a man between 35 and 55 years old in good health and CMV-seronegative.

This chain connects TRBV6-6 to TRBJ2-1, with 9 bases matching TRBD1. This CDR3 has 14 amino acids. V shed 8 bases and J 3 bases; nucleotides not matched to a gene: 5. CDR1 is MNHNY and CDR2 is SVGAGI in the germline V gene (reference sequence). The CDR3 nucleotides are TGTGCCAGCCTCCGGACAGGGGACTACAATGAGCAGTTCTTC. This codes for CASLRTGDYNEQFF.

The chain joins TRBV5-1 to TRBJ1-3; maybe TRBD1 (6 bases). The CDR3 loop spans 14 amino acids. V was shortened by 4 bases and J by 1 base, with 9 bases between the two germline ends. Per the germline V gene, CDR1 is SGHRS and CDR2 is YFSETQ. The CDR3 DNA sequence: TGCGCCAGCAGCCCTACAGGGTCTGGAAACACCATATATTTT. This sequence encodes CASSPTGSGNTIYF.

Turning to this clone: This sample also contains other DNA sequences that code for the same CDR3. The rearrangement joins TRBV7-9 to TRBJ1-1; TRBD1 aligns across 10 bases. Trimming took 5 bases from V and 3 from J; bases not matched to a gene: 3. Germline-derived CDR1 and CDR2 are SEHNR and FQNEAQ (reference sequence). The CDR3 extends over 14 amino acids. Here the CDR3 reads CASSAGQGDTEAFF. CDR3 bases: TGTGCCAGCAGCGCCGGACAGGGGGACACTGAAGCTTTCTTT.

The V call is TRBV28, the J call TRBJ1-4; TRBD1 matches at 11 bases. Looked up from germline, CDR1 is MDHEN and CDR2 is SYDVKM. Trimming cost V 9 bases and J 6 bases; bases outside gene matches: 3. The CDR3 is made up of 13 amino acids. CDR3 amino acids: CASGTGGDEKLFF. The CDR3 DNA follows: TGTGCCAGTGGGACAGGGGGGGATGAAAAACTGTTTTTT.

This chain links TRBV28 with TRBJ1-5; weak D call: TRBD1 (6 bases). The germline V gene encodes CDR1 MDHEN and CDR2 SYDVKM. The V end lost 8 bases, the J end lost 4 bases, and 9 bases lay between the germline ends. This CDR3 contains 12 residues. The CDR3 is CASHRDNQPQHF. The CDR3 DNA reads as TGTGCCAGCCACAGGGATAATCAGCCCCAGCATTTT. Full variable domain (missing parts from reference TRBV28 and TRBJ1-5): DVKVTQSSRYLVKRTGEKVFLECVQDMDHENMFWYRQDPGLGLRLIYFSYDVKMKEKGDIPEGYSVSREKKERFSLILESASTNQTSMYLCASHRDNQPQHFGDGTRLSIL.

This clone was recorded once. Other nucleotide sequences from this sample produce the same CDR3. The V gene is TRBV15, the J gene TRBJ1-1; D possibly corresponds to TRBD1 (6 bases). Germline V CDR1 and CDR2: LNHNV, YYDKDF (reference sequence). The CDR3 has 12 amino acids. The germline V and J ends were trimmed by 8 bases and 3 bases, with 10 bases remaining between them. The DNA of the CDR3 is TGTGCCACCGGAAGGACAGACACTGAAGCTTTCTTT. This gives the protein CATGRTDTEAFF.

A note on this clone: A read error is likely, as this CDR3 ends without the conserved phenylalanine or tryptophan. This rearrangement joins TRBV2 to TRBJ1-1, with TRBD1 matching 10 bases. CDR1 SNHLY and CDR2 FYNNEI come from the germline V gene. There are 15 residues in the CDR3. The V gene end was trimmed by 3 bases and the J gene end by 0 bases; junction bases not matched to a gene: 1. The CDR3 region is CASSEGQGLNTEAFV. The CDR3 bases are TGTGCCAGCAGTGAGGGACAGGGGTTGAACACTGAAGCTTTCGTT.

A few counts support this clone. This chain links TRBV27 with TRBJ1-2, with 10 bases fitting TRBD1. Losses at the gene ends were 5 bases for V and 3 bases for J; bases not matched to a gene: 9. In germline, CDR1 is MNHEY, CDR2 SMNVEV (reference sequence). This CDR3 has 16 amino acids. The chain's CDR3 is CASSPWTGGMDYGYTF. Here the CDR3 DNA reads TGTGCCAGCAGTCCTTGGACAGGGGGGATGGACTATGGCTACACCTTC.

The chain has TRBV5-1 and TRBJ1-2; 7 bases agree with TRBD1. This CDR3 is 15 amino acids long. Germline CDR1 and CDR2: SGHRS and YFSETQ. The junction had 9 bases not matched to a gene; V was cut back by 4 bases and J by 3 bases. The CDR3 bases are TGCGCCAGCAGCGCCGGACAGGTCGGCGACTATGGCTACACCTTC. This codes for CASSAGQVGDYGYTF.

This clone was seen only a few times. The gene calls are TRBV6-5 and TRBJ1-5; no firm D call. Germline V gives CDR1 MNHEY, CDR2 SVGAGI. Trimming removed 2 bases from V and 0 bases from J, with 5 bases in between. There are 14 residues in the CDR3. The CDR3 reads CASSYEGSNQPQHF. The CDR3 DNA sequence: TGTGCCAGCAGTTACGAGGGTAGCAATCAGCCCCAGCATTTT.

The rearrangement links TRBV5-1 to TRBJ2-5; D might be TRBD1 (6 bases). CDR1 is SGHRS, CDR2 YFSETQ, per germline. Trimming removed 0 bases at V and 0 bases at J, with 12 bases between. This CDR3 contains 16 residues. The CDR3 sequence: CASSLEGTPYQETQYF. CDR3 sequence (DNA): TGCGCCAGCAGCTTGGAGGGGACACCGTACCAAGAGACCCAGTACTTC.

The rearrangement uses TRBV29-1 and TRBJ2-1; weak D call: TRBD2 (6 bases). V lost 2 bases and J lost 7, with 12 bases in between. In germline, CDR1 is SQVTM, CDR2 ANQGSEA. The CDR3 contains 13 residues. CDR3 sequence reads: CSVERSAGNEQFF. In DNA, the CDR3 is TGCAGCGTTGAACGAAGTGCGGGGAATGAGCAGTTCTTC.

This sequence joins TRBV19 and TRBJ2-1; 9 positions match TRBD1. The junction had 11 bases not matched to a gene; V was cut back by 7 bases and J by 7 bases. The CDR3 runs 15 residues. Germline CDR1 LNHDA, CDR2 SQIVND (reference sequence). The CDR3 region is CASNSAGQGRNEQFF. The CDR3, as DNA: TGTGCCAGTAATTCAGCGGGACAGGGACGGAATGAGCAGTTCTTC.

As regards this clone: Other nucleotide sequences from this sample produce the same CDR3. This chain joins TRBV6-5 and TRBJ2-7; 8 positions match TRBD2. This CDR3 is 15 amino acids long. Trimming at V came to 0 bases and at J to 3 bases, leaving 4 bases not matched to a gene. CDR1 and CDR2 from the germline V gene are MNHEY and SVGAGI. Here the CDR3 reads CASSYSLAGGYEQYF. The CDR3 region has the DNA TGTGCCAGCAGTTACTCCCTGGCGGGAGGCTACGAGCAGTACTTC.

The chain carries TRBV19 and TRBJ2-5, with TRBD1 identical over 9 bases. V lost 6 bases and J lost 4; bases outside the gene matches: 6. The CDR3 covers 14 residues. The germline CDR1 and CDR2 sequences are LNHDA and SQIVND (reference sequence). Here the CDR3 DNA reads TGTGCCAGTAGGGACAGGGGCATGCGAGAGACCCAGTACTTC. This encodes CASRDRGMRETQYF.

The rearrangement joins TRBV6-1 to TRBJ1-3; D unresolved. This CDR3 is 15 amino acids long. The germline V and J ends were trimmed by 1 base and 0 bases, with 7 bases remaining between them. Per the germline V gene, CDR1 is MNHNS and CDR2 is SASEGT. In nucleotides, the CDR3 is TGTGCCAGCAGTGAAGGTTCCAGCTCTGGAAACACCATATATTTT. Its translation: CASSEGSSSGNTIYF.

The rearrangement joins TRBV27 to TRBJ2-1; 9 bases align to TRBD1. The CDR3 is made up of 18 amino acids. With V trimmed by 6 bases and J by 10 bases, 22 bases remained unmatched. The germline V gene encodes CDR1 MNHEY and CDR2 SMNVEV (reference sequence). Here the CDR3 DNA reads TGTGCCAGCAGCGGAAACCTTCAACAGGGGGCTGGGGGTAAAGAGCAGTTCTTC. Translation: CASSGNLQQGAGGKEQFF.

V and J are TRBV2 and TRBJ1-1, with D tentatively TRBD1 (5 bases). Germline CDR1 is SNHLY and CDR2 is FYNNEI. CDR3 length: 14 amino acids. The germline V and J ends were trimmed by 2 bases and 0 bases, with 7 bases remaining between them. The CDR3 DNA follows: TGTGCCAGCAGTGAAAGGGGCATGAACACTGAAGCTTTCTTT. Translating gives CASSERGMNTEAFF.

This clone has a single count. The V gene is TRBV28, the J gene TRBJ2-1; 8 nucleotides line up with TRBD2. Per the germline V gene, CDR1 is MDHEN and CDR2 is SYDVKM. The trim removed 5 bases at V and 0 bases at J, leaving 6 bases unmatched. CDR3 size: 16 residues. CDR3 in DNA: TGTGCCAGCAGTGGCCTTAGCGGGACCTCCTACAATGAGCAGTTCTTC. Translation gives CASSGLSGTSYNEQFF. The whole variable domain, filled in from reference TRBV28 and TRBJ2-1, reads DVKVTQSSRYLVKRTGEKVFLECVQDMDHENMFWYRQDPGLGLRLIYFSYDVKMKEKGDIPEGYSVSREKKERFSLILESASTNQTSMYLCASSGLSGTSYNEQFFGPGTRLTVL.

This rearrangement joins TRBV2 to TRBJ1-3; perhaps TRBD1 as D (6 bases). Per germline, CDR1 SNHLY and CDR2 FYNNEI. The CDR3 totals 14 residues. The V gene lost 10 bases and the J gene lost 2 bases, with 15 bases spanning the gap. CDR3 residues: CATQQGVAGNTIYF. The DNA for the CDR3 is TGTGCCACCCAACAGGGTGTCGCTGGAAACACCATATATTTT.

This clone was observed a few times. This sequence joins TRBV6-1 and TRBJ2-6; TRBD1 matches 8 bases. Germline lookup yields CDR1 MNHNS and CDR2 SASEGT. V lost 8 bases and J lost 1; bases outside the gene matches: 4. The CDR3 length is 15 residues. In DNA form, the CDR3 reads TGTGCCAGCGGGACAGGCCAATCTGGGGCCAACGTCCTGACTTTC. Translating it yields CASGTGQSGANVLTF.

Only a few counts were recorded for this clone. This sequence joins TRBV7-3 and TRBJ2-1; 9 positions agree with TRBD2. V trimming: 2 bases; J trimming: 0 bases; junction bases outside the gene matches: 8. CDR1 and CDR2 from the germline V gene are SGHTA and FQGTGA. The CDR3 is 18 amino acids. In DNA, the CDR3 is TGTGCCAGCAGCTTACTCGGGGGTAGCGGGAGCTCCTACAATGAGCAGTTCTTC. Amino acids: CASSLLGGSGSSYNEQFF.

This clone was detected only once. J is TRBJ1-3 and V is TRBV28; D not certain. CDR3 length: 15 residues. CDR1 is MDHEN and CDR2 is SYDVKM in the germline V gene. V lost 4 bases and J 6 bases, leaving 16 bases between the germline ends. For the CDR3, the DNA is TGTGCCAGCAGTTCGGGGTTGGCTAACGAAAACACCATATATTTT. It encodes CASSSGLANENTIYF.

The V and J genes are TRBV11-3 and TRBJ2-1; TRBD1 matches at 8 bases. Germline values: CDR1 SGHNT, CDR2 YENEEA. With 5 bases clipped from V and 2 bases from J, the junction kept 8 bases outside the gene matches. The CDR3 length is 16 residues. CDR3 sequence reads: CASSTDREGTYNEQFF. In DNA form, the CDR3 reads TGTGCCAGCAGCACGGACAGGGAAGGTACCTACAATGAGCAGTTCTTC.

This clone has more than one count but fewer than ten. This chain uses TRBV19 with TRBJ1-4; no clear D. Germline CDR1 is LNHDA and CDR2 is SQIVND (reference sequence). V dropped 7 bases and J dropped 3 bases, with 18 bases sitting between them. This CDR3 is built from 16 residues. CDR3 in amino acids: CASTYNQDFPNEKLFF. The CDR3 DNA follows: TGTGCCAGTACCTACAACCAGGACTTTCCTAATGAAAAACTGTTTTTT.

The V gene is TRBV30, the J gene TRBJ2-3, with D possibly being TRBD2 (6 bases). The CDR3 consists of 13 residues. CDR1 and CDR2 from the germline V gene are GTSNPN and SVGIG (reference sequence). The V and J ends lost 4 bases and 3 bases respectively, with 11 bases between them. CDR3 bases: TGTGCCTGGATACCGGGGAGGACAGATACGCAGTATTTT. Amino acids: CAWIPGRTDTQYF.

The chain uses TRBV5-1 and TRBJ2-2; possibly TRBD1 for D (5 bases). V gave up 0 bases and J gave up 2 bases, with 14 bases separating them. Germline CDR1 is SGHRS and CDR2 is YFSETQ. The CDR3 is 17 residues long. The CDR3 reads CASSLETDFVNTGELFF. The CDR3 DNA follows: TGCGCCAGCAGCTTGGAGACAGACTTCGTAAACACCGGGGAGCTGTTTTTT.

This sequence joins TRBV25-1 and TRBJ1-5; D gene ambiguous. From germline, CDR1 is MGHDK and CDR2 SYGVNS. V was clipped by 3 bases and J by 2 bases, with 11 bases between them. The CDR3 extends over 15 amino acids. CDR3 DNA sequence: TGTGCCAGCAGTGACCGGGGTGGTGGCAATCAGCCCCAGCATTTT. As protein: CASSDRGGGNQPQHF.

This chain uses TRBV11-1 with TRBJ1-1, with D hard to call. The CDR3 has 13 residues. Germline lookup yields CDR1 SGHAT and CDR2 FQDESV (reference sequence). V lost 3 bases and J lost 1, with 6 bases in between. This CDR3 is CASSLGENTEAFF. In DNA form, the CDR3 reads TGTGCCAGCAGCTTGGGAGAGAACACTGAAGCTTTCTTT. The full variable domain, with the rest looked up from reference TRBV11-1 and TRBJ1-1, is EAEVAQSPRYKITEKSQAVAFWCDPISGHATLYWYRQILGQGPELLVQFQDESVVDDSQLPKDRFSAERLKGVDSTLKIQPAELGDSAMYLCASSLGENTEAFFGQGTRLTVV.

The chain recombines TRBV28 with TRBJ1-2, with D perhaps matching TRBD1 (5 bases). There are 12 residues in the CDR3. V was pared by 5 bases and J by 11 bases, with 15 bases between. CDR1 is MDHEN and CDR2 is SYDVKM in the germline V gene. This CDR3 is CASSLYLGGYTF. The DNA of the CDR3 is TGTGCCAGCAGTCTATACCTGGGGGGATACACCTTC.